The 27 T cell receptor beta chains below were found in one sample sequenced in a study of beta chain features in type 1 diabetes (dated by TCRdb to the late 2010s). The protocol used for the library was the immunoSEQ multiplex PCR assay. The High Capacity cDNA Reverse Transcription Kit was used to reverse transcribe all of the isolated RNA, meaning that expressed TCRB transcripts were what got sequenced. What TCRdb holds here is the immuneACCESS table cut down to in-frame rearrangements. Part of the clones is not present; checked against another copy, under half of the missing clones reflect an unresolved V gene, and the others are unexplained. Recorded for this sample are under 550,000 clones; approximately 10% of them occurred a single time. The top ten hold 0.035% to 0.05% of the sample. Sequencing input: naive CD4+ T cells from blood. In light of the paper, this sample's cell subset or site label describes: true naive CD4+ T cells. Every receptor here comes from a woman aged 18-35 years in good health.

V usage is TRBV27 and J usage is TRBJ2-5; no clear D. Germline CDR1 reads MNHEY; CDR2 reads SMNVEV (reference sequence). Trimming removed 5 bases from V and 1 base from J, with 11 bases in between. The CDR3 is made up of 14 amino acids. The CDR3 spells CASSPGRFQETQYF. CDR3 DNA sequence: TGTGCCAGCAGTCCAGGAAGGTTCCAAGAGACCCAGTACTTC.

This clone has more than one count but fewer than ten. The chain links TRBV15 to TRBJ2-3; D gene unclear. Germline V gene sequence: CDR1 LNHNV, CDR2 YYDKDF (reference sequence). Trimming took 2 bases from V and 8 from J, leaving 11 bases between them. CDR3 length equals 13 residues. This CDR3 is CATSRSAMGTQYF. CDR3 nucleotides: TGTGCCACCAGCAGATCCGCGATGGGTACGCAGTATTTT.

The V and J genes are TRBV4-1 and TRBJ2-3, with 7 bases that match TRBD2. CDR1 and CDR2 from the germline V gene are MGHRA and YSYEKL. After removal of 2 bases from V and 0 bases from J, the junction contained 14 bases not matched to a gene. The length of the CDR3 is 19 residues. As DNA, the CDR3 is TGCGCCAGCAGCCAATTTGGGGCGGGGGAAAGGCGTAGCACAGATACGCAGTATTTT. Protein sequence: CASSQFGAGERRSTDTQYF.

V and J are TRBV7-3 and TRBJ2-1, with D hard to call. Germline lookup yields CDR1 SGHTA and CDR2 FQGTGA. The CDR3 runs 15 residues. The V and J ends lost 3 bases and 2 bases respectively, with 11 bases between them. The CDR3 sequence: CASSLGPRTYNEQFF. In nucleotides, the CDR3 is TGTGCCAGCAGCTTGGGTCCCAGAACCTACAATGAGCAGTTCTTC. Full variable domain (outside the CDR3, taken from reference TRBV7-3 and TRBJ2-1): GAGVSQTPSNKVTEKGKYVELRCDPISGHTALYWYRQSLGQGPEFLIYFQGTGAADDSGLPNDRFFAVRPEGSVSTLKIQRTERGDSAVYLCASSLGPRTYNEQFFGPGTRLTVL.

This clone was counted between two and nine times. V is TRBV14 and J is TRBJ1-4; TRBD1 matches 8 bases. The CDR3 is made up of 15 amino acids. V shed 3 bases and J 8 bases; nucleotides not matched to a gene: 8. Germline lookup yields CDR1 SGHDN and CDR2 FVKESK. The CDR3 loop reads CASSHLDRADEKLFF. The CDR3 DNA reads TGTGCCAGCAGCCACCTGGACAGGGCTGACGAAAAACTGTTTTTT.

The sample holds a few counts of this clone. The chain couples TRBV14 to TRBJ2-1, with a weak D call TRBD2 (5 bases). V lost 5 bases and J 6 bases, leaving 20 bases between the germline ends. From germline, CDR1 is SGHDN and CDR2 FVKESK. This CDR3 comprises 16 residues. The CDR3 sequence: CASSRQRSERINEQFF. CDR3 nucleotides: TGTGCCAGCAGCAGGCAAAGGTCCGAGCGGATCAATGAGCAGTTCTTC.

This chain connects TRBV7-2 to TRBJ2-5; unclear D gene. This CDR3 contains 8 residues. Per the germline V gene, CDR1 is SGHTA and CDR2 is FQGNSA. CDR3 sequence reads: CPQRAQYF. The CDR3, as DNA: TGTCCTCAAAGGGCCCAGTACTTC.

The rearrangement joins TRBV7-9 to TRBJ2-5; D remains ambiguous. The CDR3 length is 12 residues. Germline V gene sequence: CDR1 SEHNR, CDR2 FQNEAQ (reference sequence). Deletions cut 3 bases from V and 5 bases from J, with 7 bases between. CDR3 nucleotide sequence: TGTGCCAGCAGCTTTGGTGTGGAGACCCAGTACTTC. Translation gives CASSFGVETQYF.

This clone has only a few counts. The chain links TRBV28 to TRBJ2-3; a possible D gene is TRBD2 (5 bases). From germline, CDR1 is MDHEN and CDR2 SYDVKM. This CDR3 has 14 amino acids. The V gene lost 6 bases and the J gene lost 6 bases, with 16 bases spanning the gap. As DNA, the CDR3 is TGTGCCAGCAGACGTCGGGATCCTCGGGATACGCAGTATTTT. Protein sequence: CASRRRDPRDTQYF.

J is TRBJ2-5 and V is TRBV4-1; no clear D. The germline V gene encodes CDR1 MGHRA and CDR2 YSYEKL. There are 15 residues in the CDR3. The ends were cut back, 0 bases at V and 4 bases at J, with 12 bases in the middle. As DNA, the CDR3 is TGCGCCAGCAGCCAAGACCCCAAGGCTATAGAGACCCAGTACTTC. Translation: CASSQDPKAIETQYF.

This clone was seen a few times. This sample includes further DNA sequences coding for the same CDR3. The V call is TRBV30, the J call TRBJ1-1, with D possibly being TRBD1 (5 bases). Germline V CDR1 and CDR2: GTSNPN, SVGIG (reference sequence). V dropped 3 bases and J dropped 7 bases, with 12 bases sitting between them. The CDR3 runs 12 residues. CDR3 residues: CAWRARGVEAFF. The CDR3, as DNA: TGTGCCTGGAGAGCGAGGGGAGTTGAAGCTTTCTTT.

J is TRBJ1-6 and V is TRBV7-9, with no clear D. In germline, CDR1 is SEHNR, CDR2 FQNEAQ (reference sequence). The CDR3 spans 15 residues. Trimming cost V 1 base and J 6 bases, with 10 bases left between them. As DNA, the CDR3 is TGTGCCAGCAGCTTAGGATCTGGGGTTAATTCACCCCTCCACTTT. It encodes CASSLGSGVNSPLHF. Based on the CDR3 plus reference TRBV7-9 and TRBJ1-6, the full variable domain is DTGVSQNPRHKITKRGQNVTFRCDPISEHNRLYWYRQTLGQGPEFLTYFQNEAQLEKSRLLSDRFSAERPKGSFSTLEIQRTEQGDSAMYLCASSLGSGVNSPLHFGNGTRLTVT.

This clone turned up a few times. The chain joins TRBV6-5 to TRBJ2-5; D call uncertain. The germline V and J ends were trimmed by 4 bases and 4 bases, with 10 bases remaining between them. The CDR3 length is 13 residues. CDR1 MNHEY and CDR2 SVGAGI come from the germline V gene. CDR3 DNA sequence: TGTGCCAGCAGTTTGAGGCCCCTAGAGACCCAGTACTTC. Translating gives CASSLRPLETQYF.

This clone has only a few counts. The V gene is TRBV5-1, the J gene TRBJ1-2; 7 bases map to TRBD1. Germline CDR1 SGHRS, CDR2 YFSETQ. J lost 0 bases, V lost 4 bases, and 6 bases had no gene match. This CDR3 is built from 15 residues. The CDR3 here is CASSEGTAPNYGYTF. Here the CDR3 DNA reads TGCGCCAGCAGCGAGGGGACAGCCCCTAACTATGGCTACACCTTC. The complete variable domain, with remaining parts taken from reference TRBV5-1 and TRBJ1-2, reads KAGVTQTPRYLIKTRGQQVTLSCSPISGHRSVSWYQQTPGQGLQFLFEYFSETQRNKGNFPGRFSGRQFSNSRSEMNVSTLELGDSALYLCASSEGTAPNYGYTFGSGTRLTVV.

The chain carries TRBV7-6 and TRBJ2-5; D could derive from TRBD1 or TRBD2 (5 bases each). The germline gives CDR1 SGHVS, CDR2 FNYEAQ. The CDR3 loop spans 14 amino acids. Trimming left V 3 bases short and J 5 bases short, with 13 bases between. The CDR3 protein is CASSFQRGGETQYF. CDR3 DNA: TGTGCCAGCAGCTTCCAAAGGGGCGGGGAGACCCAGTACTTC.

In this sample, this clone turned up a few times. The chain recombines TRBV6-1 with TRBJ2-5; possible D gene TRBD1, 5 bases. Germline CDR1 MNHNS, CDR2 SASEGT. The CDR3 totals 15 residues. Trimming removed 3 bases at V and 4 bases at J, with 15 bases between. In nucleotides, the CDR3 is TGTGCCAGCAGTGAGGTGCCAGGGTACGGAGAGACCCAGTACTTC. It yields the protein CASSEVPGYGETQYF.

This chain's CDR3 is CASSLGLAGETQYF. Here the CDR3 DNA reads TGCGCCAGCAGCCTCGGACTAGCGGGGGAGACCCAGTACTTC. The chain combines TRBV4-1 with TRBJ2-5; TRBD2 matches at 12 bases. Germline-derived CDR1 and CDR2 are MGHRA and YSYEKL. V lost 4 bases, J lost 5 bases, and 2 bases stayed unmatched. The CDR3 length is 14 residues.

The V and J genes are TRBV6-6 and TRBJ2-3; no firm D call. V dropped 5 bases and J dropped 6 bases, with 12 bases sitting between them. The germline gives CDR1 MNHNY, CDR2 SVGAGI (reference sequence). This CDR3 is built from 13 residues. As DNA, the CDR3 is TGTGCCAGCAGTCGCATCCCTCTGGATACGCAGTATTTT. Translated, it gives CASSRIPLDTQYF.

This clone was detected only a few times. The chain employs TRBV23-1 and TRBJ2-7, with a weak D call TRBD2 (5 bases). TRBV23-1 is treated as an ORF (open reading frame) with a function not yet certain. The CDR3 covers 17 residues. V lost 6 bases and J 5 bases, leaving 26 bases between the germline ends. DNA for the CDR3: TGCGCCAGCAGCTCCGGGCCGAGAGGGCCCCAACACCACGAGCAGTACGTC. This sequence encodes CASSSGPRGPQHHEQYV.

The chain links TRBV11-2 to TRBJ1-4; 9 nucleotides match TRBD1. This CDR3 is 15 amino acids long. V was pared by 2 bases and J by 8 bases, with 6 bases of the junction left unmatched. Germline V gene lookup returns CDR1 SGHAT and CDR2 FQNNGV. In nucleotides, the CDR3 is TGTGCCAGCAGCTTACGTGGGACAGGGTGGGAAAAACTGTTTTTT. It translates to CASSLRGTGWEKLFF.

The chain links TRBV4-1 to TRBJ2-7; TRBD2 might be the D (6 bases). Germline V CDR1 and CDR2: MGHRA, YSYEKL. The CDR3 is 14 amino acids. V lost 4 bases and J lost 3, with 13 bases in between. In DNA form, the CDR3 reads TGCGCCAGCAGCCCGTCATGGGGGGACTACGAGCAGTACTTC. Translating gives CASSPSWGDYEQYF.

This clone came up a few times. As DNA, the CDR3 is TGTGCCAGCAGCTCCGACAGCGGTGGCTACACCTTC. Residues: CASSSDSGGYTF. The V and J genes are TRBV11-2 and TRBJ1-2, with D maybe TRBD1 (5 bases). Germline V lookup: CDR1 SGHAT, CDR2 FQNNGV. The CDR3 has 12 amino acids. V lost 4 bases, J lost 7 bases, and 10 bases lay in between.

The chain carries TRBV7-2 and TRBJ1-1; unclear D gene. Germline V CDR1 and CDR2: SGHTA, FQGNSA. V was cut by 2 bases and J by 11 bases, with 18 bases left in between. The CDR3 extends over 14 amino acids. CDR3 nucleotides: TGTGCCAGCAGCTTACATGGGAGTCCGATGAGTGCTTTCTTT. Amino acid sequence: CASSLHGSPMSAFF.

The gene calls are TRBV7-2 and TRBJ1-1; tentatively, D is TRBD1 (5 bases). The CDR3 loop spans 14 amino acids. CDR1 and CDR2 from the germline V gene are SGHTA and FQGNSA. The V gene lost 0 bases and the J gene lost 1 base, with 6 bases spanning the gap. The CDR3 DNA is TGTGCCAGCAGCTTAGCCGGGACGAACACTGAAGCTTTCTTT. Amino acids: CASSLAGTNTEAFF.

A few counts support this clone. The chain combines TRBV6-6 with TRBJ1-5, with D hard to call. CDR1 and CDR2 from the germline V gene are MNHNY and SVGAGI (reference sequence). V shed 7 bases and J shed 1 base, with 11 bases lying between them. The CDR3 is 14 residues long. CDR3 region: CASIVSGSNQPQHF. As DNA, the CDR3 is TGTGCCAGCATTGTCAGCGGAAGCAATCAGCCCCAGCATTTT.

V gene TRBV18 combines with J gene TRBJ1-4, with TRBD1 matching over 7 bases. CDR3 length equals 14 residues. CDR1 is KGHSH, CDR2 LQKENI, per germline. Losses at the gene ends were 3 bases for V and 10 bases for J; bases not matched to a gene: 8. CDR3 residues: CASSPTDREGKLFF. The CDR3 bases are TGTGCCAGCTCACCGACTGACAGGGAGGGAAAACTGTTTTTT.

V gene TRBV15 combines with J gene TRBJ2-2, with a possible D match to TRBD1 (6 bases). Germline V gene lookup returns CDR1 LNHNV and CDR2 YYDKDF (reference sequence). The CDR3 length is 15 residues. Deletions cut 2 bases from V and 3 bases from J, with 10 bases between. The CDR3 region is CATSRPDRDTGELFF. CDR3 DNA: TGTGCCACCAGCAGACCGGACAGAGACACCGGGGAGCTGTTTTTT.